One and the same sample provided the 2 T cell receptor beta chains below, sequenced in a study of HIV-infected patients and healthy controls. TCRdb fed the 5' RACE reads into MiXCR, producing one record per CDR3 protein. This table holds 18,000 or so distinct CDR3 sequences, approximately 18% found once. Sequencing was performed on CD8+ T cells from blood. Receptors originate from a human donor in good health.

The rearrangement joins TRBV6-5 to TRBJ1-1, with 7 bases aligning to TRBD1. The length of the CDR3 is 14 residues. Trimming at V came to 6 bases and at J to 3 bases, leaving 7 bases not matched to a gene. Per the germline V gene, CDR1 is MNHEY and CDR2 is SVGAGI. CDR3 loop: CASSTGVLDTEAFF. In DNA, the CDR3 is TGTGCCAGCAGCACAGGGGTTTTAGACACTGAAGCTTTCTTT.

This chain links TRBV5-1 with TRBJ2-3; D possibly corresponds to TRBD2 (5 bases). Germline V CDR1 and CDR2: SGHRS, YFSETQ. The ends were cut back, 2 bases at V and 5 bases at J, with 6 bases in the middle. The CDR3 is 12 amino acids. The CDR3 DNA sequence: TGCGCCAGCAGCTTAGGAGGAGATACGCAGTATTTT. Protein: CASSLGGDTQYF.